A single sample gave rise to the 8 T cell receptor beta chains below, sequenced in a study of T cells in severe cutaneous drug reactions. The iRepertoire multiplex PCR system with TCR subtype-specific primers built both bulk and single-cell libraries. No DNA is given; TCRdb re-called the multiplex PCR reads and lists each CDR3 protein once. The table counts roughly 1,600 distinct CDR3 sequences; roughly 15% lies in the top ten. Carbamazepine had induced Stevens-Johnson syndrome or toxic epidermal necrolysis in the sequenced donors. Source material: PBMCs. These receptor sequences come from a human donor with Stevens-Johnson syndrome, a severe cutaneous drug reaction.

By frequency, this clonotype registers medium-sized. V usage is TRBV7-9 and J usage is TRBJ1-5; the TRBD1 assignment by TCRdb is unverifiable without DNA. The germline V gene encodes CDR1 SEHNR and CDR2 FQNEAQ (reference sequence). The CDR3 length is 14 residues. The chain's CDR3 is CASSRDSLNQPQHF.

This clonotype is medium-sized (0.01 to 0.1%) by frequency. V usage is TRBV6-1 and J usage is TRBJ2-7; no DNA is available, so the TRBD1 call from TCRdb remains unchecked. Germline V gene data show CDR1 as MNHNS and CDR2 as SASEGT. The CDR3 covers 14 residues. This chain's CDR3 is CASSRGDSPWEQYF.

This clonotype is classed as medium-sized (0.01 to 0.1%) by frequency. V is TRBV7-2 and J is TRBJ2-3; TCRdb's assignment of TRBD2 cannot be checked, as there is no DNA. This CDR3 is built from 13 residues. Germline CDR1 and CDR2: SGHTA and FQGNSA. The CDR3 sequence: CASSPSGRDTQYF. Variable domain in full (rest from reference TRBV7-2 and TRBJ2-3): GAGVSQSPSNKVTEKGKDVELRCDPISGHTALYWYRQSLGQGLEFLIYFQGNSAPDKSGLPSDRFSAERTGGSVSTLTIQRTQQEDSAVYLCASSPSGRDTQYFGPGTRLTVL.

Judged by frequency, this clonotype is medium-sized. The V and J genes are TRBV6-5 and TRBJ2-6. Germline V CDR1 and CDR2: MNHEY, SVGAGI. The CDR3 has 15 residues. This CDR3 reads CASSYEESGANVLTF.

This clonotype is deemed large by its frequency. V is TRBV28 and J is TRBJ1-6. The V gene's germline CDR1 is MDHEN and CDR2 SYDVKM. This CDR3 comprises 17 residues. This CDR3 is CASSLAGLLDYNSPLHF. The variable domain in full, with the rest retrieved from reference TRBV28 and TRBJ1-6, is DVKVTQSSRYLVKRTGEKVFLECVQDMDHENMFWYRQDPGLGLRLIYFSYDVKMKEKGDIPEGYSVSREKKERFSLILESASTNQTSMYLCASSLAGLLDYNSPLHFGNGTRLTVT.

The V and J genes are TRBV20-1 and TRBJ1-1; TCRdb designates TRBD1, a call that cannot be tested without DNA. CDR1 and CDR2 (germline): DFQATT, SNEGSKA (reference sequence). This CDR3 is 16 amino acids long. CDR3 protein: CSARDRGQGYGTEAFF.

According to its frequency, this clonotype is medium-sized. The rearrangement joins TRBV24-1 to TRBJ2-1. The germline CDR1 and CDR2 sequences are KGHDR and SFDVKD. This CDR3 is 12 amino acids long. The CDR3 reads CATSASTDEQFF.

Considering frequency, this clonotype is medium-sized (0.01 to 0.1%). The chain combines TRBV28 with TRBJ2-3; TCRdb returns TRBD1, unconfirmable since there is no DNA. This CDR3 region has 17 residues. Per germline, CDR1 MDHEN and CDR2 SYDVKM. CDR3: CASSALMERGLTDTQYF.